Presented here are 28 T cell receptor beta chains from one specimen sequenced in a study of regulatory T cells in long-lasting Graves disease. With iRepertoire HTBI primers and Arm-PCR of CDR3 regions, TCR beta libraries were built. TCRdb itself ran the multiplex PCR reads through MiXCR, one entry per CDR3 protein. The table has roughly 700,000 distinct CDR3 sequences, about 30% seen once. Documented time point: persistent/refractory GD, antithyroid drugs over 5 years with positive TRAb. Extracted PBMC RNA gave rise to the TCR library. Sample: peripheral blood mononuclear cells (PBMCs), taken when the disease was refractory, from a patient treated with antithyroid drugs. These receptors came from a female donor with Graves disease.

Of note for this clonotype: The germline gene is not matched at one end of the junction; a read error may be the cause. The chain has TRBV28 and TRBJ1-4; 9 nucleotides agree with TRBD1. Germline lookup yields CDR1 MDHEN and CDR2 SYDVKM. This CDR3 region has 15 residues. The CDR3 coding sequence is TGTACCAGCAGTTTCGGGACAGGGATTAATGAAAAACTGTTTTTT. Protein product: CTSSFGTGINEKLFF. Full variable domain (missing parts from reference TRBV28 and TRBJ1-4): DVKVTQSSRYLVKRTGEKVFLECVQDMDHENMFWYRQDPGLGLRLIYFSYDVKMKEKGDIPEGYSVSREKKERFSLILESASTNQTSMYLCTSSFGTGINEKLFFGSGTQLSVL.

This rearrangement joins TRBV10-3 to TRBJ1-2; TRBD1 agrees at 11 bases. Per germline, CDR1 ENHRY and CDR2 SYGVKD. The CDR3 runs to 16 residues. The V and J ends lost 6 bases and 3 bases, in that order; junction bases with no gene match: 9. The CDR3 is CAIRRGTGGNDYGYTF. CDR3 DNA sequence: TGTGCCATCAGGCGAGGGACAGGGGGTAACGACTATGGCTACACCTTC.

This clonotype occurred many times. The rearrangement joins TRBV2 to TRBJ2-5; D ambiguous. CDR3 size: 14 residues. The V and J ends lost 5 bases and 0 bases respectively, with 10 bases between them. Per the germline V gene, CDR1 is SNHLY and CDR2 is FYNNEI. The CDR3 protein is CASSPALDQETQYF. In DNA form, the CDR3 reads TGTGCCAGCAGTCCCGCCTTAGACCAAGAGACCCAGTACTTC. The variable domain in full, completed from reference TRBV2 and TRBJ2-5, reads EPEVTQTPSHQVTQMGQEVILRCVPISNHLYFYWYRQILGQKVEFLVSFYNNEISEKSEIFDDQFSVERPDGSNFTLKIRSTKLEDSAMYFCASSPALDQETQYFGPGTRLLVL.

This chain joins TRBV12-5 and TRBJ2-7, with a possible D match to TRBD1 (6 bases). V was clipped by 1 base and J by 3 bases, with 13 bases between them. The CDR3 is made up of 15 amino acids. The germline CDR1 and CDR2 sequences are LGHNT and FRNRAP. The CDR3 here is CASGLGTVGIYEQYF. DNA of the CDR3: TGTGCTAGTGGTTTGGGGACAGTTGGGATCTACGAGCAGTACTTC. Full variable domain (outside the CDR3, taken from reference TRBV12-5 and TRBJ2-7): DARVTQTPRHKVTEMGQEVTMRCQPILGHNTVFWYRQTMMQGLELLAYFRNRAPLDDSGMPKDRFSAEMPDATLATLKIQPSEPRDSAVYFCASGLGTVGIYEQYFGPGTRLTVT.

The table lists this clonotype with a few counts. The V and J genes are TRBV5-5 and TRBJ2-2; TRBD2 agrees at 12 bases. Germline assignment: CDR1 SGHKS and CDR2 YYEKEE (reference sequence). The J segment lost 7 bases and the V segment lost 0 bases, leaving 4 bases of the junction unmatched. The CDR3 has 16 residues. The DNA for the CDR3 is TGTGCCAGCAGCTTGGGACTAGCGGGAGCGGGCGGGGAGCTGTTTTTT. Amino acid sequence: CASSLGLAGAGGELFF.

This clonotype was counted between two and nine times. This chain joins TRBV28 and TRBJ1-4; D is undetermined. The CDR3 extends over 13 amino acids. The germline CDR1 and CDR2 sequences are MDHEN and SYDVKM. Trimming took 8 bases from V and 3 from J, leaving 10 bases between them. The CDR3 loop is CASLGSPNEKLFF. CDR3 DNA sequence: TGTGCCAGCCTGGGGAGTCCTAATGAAAAACTGTTTTTT.

The sample holds many counts of this clonotype. This rearrangement joins TRBV28 to TRBJ2-6; 8 nucleotides agree with TRBD1. CDR1 is MDHEN and CDR2 is SYDVKM in the germline V gene. Trimming took 5 bases from V and 2 from J; bases not matched to a gene: 11. The CDR3 sequence is 18 residues long. CDR3 coding DNA: TGTGCCAGCAGTCCAAGGGTACAGGGGGTAGCTGGGGCCAACGTCCTGACTTTC. Residues: CASSPRVQGVAGANVLTF.

This clonotype was seen a few times. This chain uses TRBV20-1 with TRBJ1-2, with 8 bases that match TRBD1. Germline V lookup: CDR1 DFQATT, CDR2 SNEGSKA (reference sequence). This CDR3 comprises 16 residues. V was clipped by 6 bases and J by 0 bases; unmatched bases: 12. The CDR3 nucleotides read TGCAGTGCCTCACGAGGGACAGGAGGGGCTAACTATGGCTACACCTTC. This encodes CSASRGTGGANYGYTF.

This clonotype was recorded a few times. CDR3 amino acids: CSARDGASGYEQYF. DNA of the CDR3: TGCAGTGCTAGAGATGGGGCGTCCGGGTACGAGCAGTACTTC. The V and J genes are TRBV20-1 and TRBJ2-7; D perhaps matches TRBD1 (5 bases). The germline CDR1 and CDR2 sequences are DFQATT and SNEGSKA (reference sequence). Deletions cut 0 bases from V and 4 bases from J, with 13 bases between. The CDR3 extends over 14 amino acids.

This clonotype was detected only a few times. This chain links TRBV7-8 with TRBJ1-1; D uncertain. V lost 4 bases and J 5 bases, leaving 17 bases between the germline ends. The CDR3 covers 15 residues. Germline CDR1 reads SGHVS; CDR2 reads FQNEAQ. The CDR3 nucleotides are TGTGCCAGCAGCTCGAGGGCCTTTGAAAGGACTGAAGCTTTCTTT. It translates to CASSSRAFERTEAFF.

The rearrangement joins TRBV30 to TRBJ1-2; 8 positions match TRBD1. Trimming at V came to 5 bases and at J to 4 bases, leaving 9 bases not matched to a gene. Germline CDR1 GTSNPN, CDR2 SVGIG (reference sequence). The CDR3 runs 14 residues. The CDR3 nucleotides read TGTGCCTGGTCAACTCAGGGGGCGAGCTATGGCTACACCTTC. Protein product: CAWSTQGASYGYTF.

This clonotype was seen more than once but under ten times. The chain combines TRBV11-2 with TRBJ2-3; D is undetermined. With 7 bases removed from V and 2 bases from J, the gap between germline ends came to 10 bases. The CDR3 runs to 13 residues. In germline, CDR1 is SGHAT, CDR2 FQNNGV. Here the CDR3 reads CASILGVTDTQYF. CDR3 DNA sequence: TGTGCCAGCATCCTTGGAGTCACAGATACGCAGTATTTT.

Ten or more counts support this clonotype. The chain couples TRBV27 to TRBJ2-5, with 11 bases matching TRBD2. CDR1 is MNHEY and CDR2 is SMNVEV in the germline V gene (reference sequence). The CDR3 covers 13 residues. The ends lost 7 bases at V and 5 bases at J; junction bases unmatched: 3. Here the CDR3 reads CASTWTSGETQYF. CDR3 DNA: TGTGCCAGCACCTGGACTAGCGGGGAGACCCAGTACTTC.

The chain employs TRBV27 and TRBJ1-2; tentatively, D is TRBD1 (5 bases). The CDR3 totals 17 residues. Per the germline V gene, CDR1 is MNHEY and CDR2 is SMNVEV (reference sequence). V gave up 7 bases and J gave up 6 bases, with 27 bases separating them. The CDR3 DNA follows: TGTGCCAGCACCGCATCGTGGGCCAGGGCGACTTACAATGGCTACACCTTC. Translated: CASTASWARATYNGYTF.

The chain uses TRBV5-4 and TRBJ2-2; perhaps TRBD1 as D (6 bases). The CDR3 runs 14 residues. CDR1 is SGHNT, CDR2 YYREEE, per germline (reference sequence). The V gene lost 0 bases and the J gene lost 3 bases, with 6 bases spanning the gap. The CDR3 DNA reads as TGTGCCAGCAGCTTGGACAGGGACACCGGGGAGCTGTTTTTT. Translation gives CASSLDRDTGELFF.

This rearrangement joins TRBV11-2 to TRBJ2-1, with 14 bases lining up with TRBD2. The junction had 10 bases not matched to a gene; V was cut back by 6 bases and J by 0 bases. The CDR3 spans 19 residues. The germline gives CDR1 SGHAT, CDR2 FQNNGV. CDR3 sequence: CASSSPTSGRVRSYNEQFF. CDR3 DNA sequence: TGTGCCAGCAGTTCCCCGACTAGCGGGAGGGTCCGCTCCTACAATGAGCAGTTCTTC.

This clonotype has at least ten counts. The chain couples TRBV28 to TRBJ1-2, with 7 bases lining up with TRBD1. This CDR3 is built from 14 residues. The trim removed 2 bases at V and 8 bases at J, leaving 8 bases unmatched. Germline CDR1 reads MDHEN; CDR2 reads SYDVKM. In nucleotides, the CDR3 is TGTGCCAGCAGTTTACAGACAGGGATAGGGGGCTACACCTTC. Amino acid sequence: CASSLQTGIGGYTF.

This clonotype showed up just a few times. CDR3 region: CASSQESGKGGSPLHF. The CDR3 region has the DNA TGTGCCAGCAGCCAAGAATCGGGGAAAGGTGGTTCACCCCTCCACTTT. The chain recombines TRBV3-1 with TRBJ1-6, with D unresolved. Trimming took off 0 bases at V and 9 bases at J, with 15 bases between the two ends. The CDR3 has 16 residues. Germline V gene lookup returns CDR1 LGHDT and CDR2 YNNKEL (reference sequence).

The rearrangement uses TRBV20-1 and TRBJ2-7; 7 nucleotides match TRBD1. Germline V lookup: CDR1 DFQATT, CDR2 SNEGSKA (reference sequence). Trimming took 6 bases from V and 3 from J; bases not matched to a gene: 8. The CDR3 totals 13 residues. CDR3 in amino acids: CSADTGTDYEQYF. The CDR3 coding sequence is TGCAGTGCCGACACAGGGACAGACTACGAGCAGTACTTC.

The chain employs TRBV2 and TRBJ2-7, with 8 bases identical to TRBD1. Trimming at V came to 3 bases and at J to 5 bases, leaving 6 bases not matched to a gene. Germline CDR1 reads SNHLY; CDR2 reads FYNNEI. The CDR3 contains 14 residues. CDR3 coding DNA: TGTGCCAGCAGTGAGCTGACAGGGGCGAACGAGCAGTACTTC. Its protein product is CASSELTGANEQYF. Using reference TRBV2 and TRBJ2-7 for the parts outside the CDR3, the full variable domain is EPEVTQTPSHQVTQMGQEVILRCVPISNHLYFYWYRQILGQKVEFLVSFYNNEISEKSEIFDDQFSVERPDGSNFTLKIRSTKLEDSAMYFCASSELTGANEQYFGPGTRLTVT.

The rearrangement joins TRBV6-1 to TRBJ2-7, with D possibly TRBD1 on 7 matching bases. Per germline, CDR1 MNHNS and CDR2 SASEGT. The ends were cut back, 7 bases at V and 4 bases at J, with 23 bases in the middle. There are 16 residues in the CDR3. The CDR3 nucleotides are TGTGCCAGCACCCCTCGAGGCGGGACAGCCGTATACGAGCAGTACTTC. Translated: CASTPRGGTAVYEQYF.

The chain links TRBV2 to TRBJ2-7; 9 bases align to TRBD1. Germline V lookup: CDR1 SNHLY, CDR2 FYNNEI. V was pared by 4 bases and J by 0 bases, with 10 bases of the junction left unmatched. This CDR3 contains 17 residues. The CDR3 is CASSAFPDRGGSYEQYF. The CDR3 DNA reads TGTGCCAGCAGTGCTTTCCCGGACAGGGGAGGCTCCTACGAGCAGTACTTC.

This clonotype was seen a few times. The CDR3 nucleotides read TGTGCCAGCAGCCCCCAGGGGATCGGCTATGGCTACACCTTC. Translated, it gives CASSPQGIGYGYTF. J is TRBJ1-2 and V is TRBV14; D is perhaps TRBD1 (6 bases). V lost 4 bases to trimming and J lost 4 bases, with 13 bases between them. The germline V gene encodes CDR1 SGHDN and CDR2 FVKESK. The CDR3 covers 14 residues.

This clonotype was detected a few times. The chain couples TRBV20-1 to TRBJ2-2; no definite D call. This CDR3 is 13 amino acids long. Germline V CDR1 and CDR2: DFQATT, SNEGSKA (reference sequence). Trimming left V 4 bases short and J 2 bases short, with 8 bases between. The CDR3 here is CSATIRNTGELFF. The CDR3, as DNA: TGCAGTGCTACCATCAGAAACACCGGGGAGCTGTTTTTT.

The CDR3 coding sequence is TGCAGTGCTAGCGACAACGCGAGGACTCGGTTTGTCACTGAAGCTTTCTTT. Translating gives CSASDNARTRFVTEAFF. The rearrangement links TRBV20-1 to TRBJ1-1; D is unresolved. The CDR3 runs to 17 residues. Germline CDR1 is DFQATT and CDR2 is SNEGSKA (reference sequence). Between the trimmed V and J ends, which lost 3 bases and 4 bases, there was a span of 24 bases.

Of note for this clonotype: A much larger clonotype is one base distant, so this may be a read error. The gene calls are TRBV12-3 or TRBV12-4 and TRBJ2-1; 9 bases align to TRBD2. This CDR3 comprises 14 residues. The V gene end was trimmed by 6 bases and the J gene end by 10 bases; junction bases not matched to a gene: 10. CDR3 sequence (DNA): TGTGCCAGCAGCCGTAGCGGGAGCTCCTACGAGCAGTTCTTC. Translated: CASSRSGSSYEQFF.

The V and J genes are TRBV3-1 and TRBJ1-2; TRBD1 agrees at 10 bases. The CDR3 is 14 residues long. The V segment lost 5 bases and the J segment 8 bases; nucleotides outside the gene matches: 8. In germline, CDR1 is LGHDT, CDR2 YNNKEL (reference sequence). The CDR3: CASSSLGQGRGYTF. As DNA, the CDR3 is TGTGCCAGCAGCTCTCTGGGACAGGGGAGAGGCTACACCTTC. The entire variable domain, with the rest obtained from reference TRBV3-1 and TRBJ1-2, is as follows: DTAVSQTPKYLVTQMGNDKSIKCEQNLGHDTMYWYKQDSKKFLKIMFSYNNKELIINETVPNRFSPKSPDKAHLNLHINSLELGDSAVYFCASSSLGQGRGYTFGSGTRLTVV.

The rearrangement uses TRBV19 and TRBJ1-2, with D perhaps matching TRBD1 (5 bases). V lost 3 bases and J 8 bases, leaving 13 bases between the germline ends. The CDR3 sequence is 13 residues long. Germline V gene lookup returns CDR1 LNHDA and CDR2 SQIVND (reference sequence). The CDR3 spells CASSMAQGSGYTF. The CDR3 DNA follows: TGTGCCAGTAGTATGGCCCAGGGTTCGGGCTACACCTTC.